The 31 T cell receptor beta chains in this list originate from one sample, sequenced in a study of cytomegalovirus exposure and HLA in healthy donors. PCR employed 60 Vbeta and 13 Jbeta primers. TCRdb's table, derived via immunoSEQ multiplex PCR, lists solely in-frame clones and lacks some. Counted here are 180,000 or so clones, around four fifths occurring once; the ten biggest clones make up 1.5% to 2%. Sequencing used PBMCs. These TCRs come from a woman younger than 45 in good health and CMV-seronegative.

V is TRBV27 and J is TRBJ2-3; D is ambiguous. With 3 bases removed from V and 6 bases from J, the gap between germline ends came to 4 bases. Per the germline V gene, CDR1 is MNHEY and CDR2 is SMNVEV (reference sequence). The CDR3 spans 11 residues. The DNA of the CDR3 is TGTGCCAGCAGTTTCGGGGATACGCAGTATTTT. This encodes CASSFGDTQYF.

This chain joins TRBV12-5 and TRBJ1-1, with 7 positions matching TRBD1. Germline values: CDR1 LGHNT, CDR2 FRNRAP. The CDR3 covers 19 residues. Unmatched junction bases numbered 15, after V lost 0 bases and J lost 2 bases. The CDR3 sequence: CASGLVNWDSPWANTEAFF. CDR3 DNA: TGTGCTAGTGGTTTGGTAAATTGGGACAGTCCGTGGGCAAACACTGAAGCTTTCTTT.

This sequence joins TRBV5-1 and TRBJ2-2; 10 nucleotides align to TRBD1. CDR3 length: 14 amino acids. The germline V gene encodes CDR1 SGHRS and CDR2 YFSETQ. J was trimmed by 6 bases and V by 7 bases; bases with no gene match: 6. In nucleotides, the CDR3 is TGCGCCAGCGGGGACAGGGGTACGCCCGGGGAGCTGTTTTTT. The encoded protein is CASGDRGTPGELFF.

This rearrangement joins TRBV5-1 to TRBJ2-7; the match to TRBD2 covers 11 bases. Germline V lookup: CDR1 SGHRS, CDR2 YFSETQ. J was trimmed by 0 bases and V by 0 bases; bases with no gene match: 8. This CDR3 comprises 18 residues. The CDR3 DNA sequence: TGCGCCAGCAGCTTGGCGGGACTAGCGGAAACTAGCTCCTACGAGCAGTACTTC. The encoded protein is CASSLAGLAETSSYEQYF.

This clone appeared a single time. This chain uses TRBV6-5 with TRBJ2-7, with a tentative D call TRBD1 (5 bases). This CDR3 comprises 16 residues. Germline V gene lookup returns CDR1 MNHEY and CDR2 SVGAGI. Trimming removed 0 bases from V and 0 bases from J, with 12 bases in between. The CDR3 DNA reads as TGTGCCAGCAGTTACTCGAGGTTCGACAGCTCCTACGAGCAGTACTTC. It specifies CASSYSRFDSSYEQYF.

The J gene is TRBJ1-1, the V gene TRBV7-2; D is unresolved. The CDR3 totals 15 residues. V was pared by 4 bases and J by 1 base, with 13 bases between. Per germline, CDR1 SGHTA and CDR2 FQGNSA. CDR3 loop: CASSSEPNKNTEAFF. As DNA, the CDR3 is TGTGCCAGCAGCTCCGAACCAAACAAGAACACTGAAGCTTTCTTT.

The chain has TRBV27 and TRBJ2-7, with D perhaps TRBD2 (6 bases). The germline V gene has CDR1 MNHEY and CDR2 SMNVEV (reference sequence). The CDR3 covers 14 residues. Trimming shortened V by 3 bases and J by 7 bases, and 16 bases separated the two germline ends. Written as DNA, the CDR3 is TGTGCCAGCAGTTTCCTTGGAGGGCTGGGGGAGCAGTACTTC. Its translation is CASSFLGGLGEQYF.

The chain carries TRBV7-2 and TRBJ2-7; D might be TRBD1 (7 bases). Germline-derived CDR1 and CDR2 are SGHTA and FQGNSA. This CDR3 is built from 12 residues. V was cut by 6 bases and J by 5 bases, with 11 bases left in between. The chain's CDR3 is CASRGGGHEQYF. The CDR3 DNA sequence: TGTGCCAGCAGAGGAGGGGGCCACGAGCAGTACTTC.

This clone has only a few counts. The rearrangement uses TRBV4-3 and TRBJ1-1; D gene unclear. This CDR3 has 15 amino acids. V was cut by 4 bases and J by 0 bases, with 12 bases left in between. CDR1 is LGHNA and CDR2 is YSLEER in the germline V gene. CDR3 residues: CASSLLSTVNTEAFF. The CDR3 DNA follows: TGCGCCAGCAGCCTACTATCTACGGTGAACACTGAAGCTTTCTTT.

CDR3 nucleotides: TGTGCCAGCAGCGTAGGAGACAGGGGCAATCAGCCCCAGCATTTT. It translates to CASSVGDRGNQPQHF. The J gene is TRBJ1-5, the V gene TRBV9; TRBD1 agrees at 7 bases. The V gene end was trimmed by 0 bases and the J gene end by 2 bases; junction bases not matched to a gene: 2. This CDR3 has 15 amino acids. CDR1 and CDR2 (germline): SGDLS, YYNGEE.

The V gene is TRBV5-1, the J gene TRBJ2-7; 10 bases are shared with TRBD2. V was pared by 2 bases and J by 2 bases, with 4 bases of the junction left unmatched. This CDR3 is built from 15 residues. Germline lookup yields CDR1 SGHRS and CDR2 YFSETQ. The CDR3 region is CASSFGLAEAYEQYF. CDR3 sequence (DNA): TGCGCCAGCAGCTTTGGACTAGCGGAGGCCTACGAGCAGTACTTC.

This chain connects TRBV6-5 to TRBJ2-5; 9 bases are shared with TRBD1. The V and J ends lost 0 bases and 5 bases, in that order; junction bases with no gene match: 7. This CDR3 contains 16 residues. Germline CDR1 reads MNHEY; CDR2 reads SVGAGI. The CDR3 DNA reads as TGTGCCAGCAGTTACTCGAAAGTCGGGACAGGGGAGACCCAGTACTTC. Amino acid sequence: CASSYSKVGTGETQYF.

The CDR3 sequence: CASSQDGAGWNEQFF. DNA for the CDR3: TGTGCCAGCAGCCAAGATGGGGCAGGGTGGAATGAGCAGTTCTTC. The chain recombines TRBV4-2 with TRBJ2-1, with a weak D call TRBD1 (5 bases). Germline CDR1 LGHNA, CDR2 YNFKEQ. This CDR3 comprises 15 residues. V lost 0 bases, J lost 7 bases, and 13 bases lay in between.

This clone appeared a few times. V is TRBV29-1 and J is TRBJ2-1; 11 bases are a match to TRBD2. The J segment lost 3 bases and the V segment lost 4 bases, leaving 5 bases of the junction unmatched. Germline V lookup: CDR1 SQVTM, CDR2 ANQGSEA. This CDR3 is 15 amino acids long. The CDR3 DNA is TGCAGCGTTGGGCTAGCGGGGGGCTACTACAATGAGCAGTTCTTC. This sequence encodes CSVGLAGGYYNEQFF.

J is TRBJ1-4 and V is TRBV6-1; D call uncertain. The germline V gene has CDR1 MNHNS and CDR2 SASEGT. The CDR3 is 15 residues long. Trimming took off 6 bases at V and 8 bases at J, with 19 bases between the two ends. For the CDR3, the DNA is TGTGCCAGCAGCAACCCGGCCGTGTCGGAGGAAAAACTGTTTTTT. Translated, it gives CASSNPAVSEEKLFF.

The chain carries TRBV7-2 and TRBJ2-7; tentatively, D is TRBD1 (6 bases). The CDR3 loop spans 15 amino acids. Germline V CDR1 and CDR2: SGHTA, FQGNSA. The V gene lost 5 bases and the J gene lost 3 bases, with 17 bases spanning the gap. CDR3 residues: CASSARPTGHYEQYF. The CDR3 DNA reads TGTGCCAGCAGCGCCCGGCCGACAGGCCACTACGAGCAGTACTTC.

V and J are TRBV4-3 and TRBJ1-2; TRBD1 is a possible D gene (6 bases). Germline V gene data show CDR1 as LGHNA and CDR2 as YSLEER. The CDR3 sequence is 16 residues long. Trimming removed 1 base at V and 8 bases at J, with 20 bases between. CDR3 bases: TGCGCCAGCAGCCAAGTAAGAGGGGGTGCGGGCCCAGGCTACACCTTC. Protein sequence: CASSQVRGGAGPGYTF.

The V call is TRBV5-1, the J call TRBJ2-1; no reliable D call. This CDR3 spans 16 amino acids. Germline V gene data show CDR1 as SGHRS and CDR2 as YFSETQ. V was shortened by 1 base and J by 0 bases, with 11 bases between the two germline ends. Here the CDR3 reads CASSLRVLSSYNEQFF. CDR3 DNA: TGCGCCAGCAGCTTGCGGGTCCTTAGCTCCTACAATGAGCAGTTCTTC.

The J gene is TRBJ2-3, the V gene TRBV4-1; no firm D call. CDR1 is MGHRA and CDR2 is YSYEKL in the germline V gene. The CDR3 length is 15 residues. Trimming cost V 3 bases and J 0 bases, with 10 bases left between them. This chain's CDR3 is CASSQLGSSTDTQYF. CDR3 sequence (DNA): TGCGCCAGCAGCCAGCTAGGTTCTAGCACAGATACGCAGTATTTT.

The V call is TRBV7-2, the J call TRBJ2-3; TRBD2 might be the D (6 bases). Germline CDR1 is SGHTA and CDR2 is FQGNSA. The CDR3 spans 14 residues. V was clipped by 4 bases and J by 6 bases, with 14 bases between them. Here the CDR3 reads CASSSTPGADTQYF. In DNA form, the CDR3 reads TGTGCCAGCAGCTCCACACCGGGAGCTGATACGCAGTATTTT.

CDR3 in DNA: TGTGCCAGCAGCTTGGGTTTCTTGGGGGGGGACACTGAAGCTTTCTTT. It specifies CASSLGFLGGDTEAFF. The V and J genes are TRBV5-6 and TRBJ1-1; D possibly corresponds to TRBD1 (5 bases). CDR1 SGHDT and CDR2 YYEEEE come from the germline V gene. The CDR3 runs 16 residues. Trimming cost V 0 bases and J 3 bases, with 15 bases left between them. The complete variable domain, with remaining parts taken from reference TRBV5-6 and TRBJ1-1, reads DAGVTQSPTHLIKTRGQQVTLRCSPKSGHDTVSWYQQALGQGPQFIFQYYEEEERQRGNFPDRFSGHQFPNYSSELNVNALLLGDSALYLCASSLGFLGGDTEAFFGQGTRLTVV.

The chain joins TRBV10-1 to TRBJ1-1, with TRBD1 matching 9 bases. The CDR3 is 13 amino acids. The ends lost 3 bases at V and 8 bases at J; junction bases unmatched: 4. Germline CDR1 WNHNN, CDR2 SYGVQD (reference sequence). This CDR3 is CASSEQQGAEAFF. As DNA, the CDR3 is TGCGCCAGCAGTGAACAACAGGGGGCAGAAGCTTTCTTT.

This clone was seen many times. This chain uses TRBV10-3 with TRBJ2-2; TRBD2 might be the D (7 bases). Germline V gene data show CDR1 as ENHRY and CDR2 as SYGVKD. Trimming left V 6 bases short and J 9 bases short, with 20 bases between. The CDR3 contains 15 residues. For the CDR3, the DNA is TGTGCCATCAGCGGAGATGGGGGGGGCGGCCGGGAGCTGTTTTTT. Translation: CAISGDGGGGRELFF.

The gene calls are TRBV30 and TRBJ1-6; the D is unclear. V was shortened by 6 bases and J by 0 bases, with 15 bases between the two germline ends. Germline V gene data show CDR1 as GTSNPN and CDR2 as SVGIG (reference sequence). The CDR3 runs to 16 residues. The CDR3 coding sequence is TGTGCCTGTAATACAGCCTCGAGCTCCTATAATTCACCCCTCCACTTT. It codes for CACNTASSSYNSPLHF.

This clone was found a few times. The chain combines TRBV7-8 with TRBJ1-4; the match to TRBD1 covers 9 bases. V was clipped by 3 bases and J by 7 bases; unmatched bases: 6. Germline V CDR1 and CDR2: SGHVS, FQNEAQ. The CDR3 is 15 amino acids. As DNA, the CDR3 is TGTGCCAGCAGCTTCTCGACAGGGGGTACTGAAAAACTGTTTTTT. Protein product: CASSFSTGGTEKLFF. The variable domain in full, completed from reference TRBV7-8 and TRBJ1-4, reads GAGVSQSPRYKVAKRGQDVALRCDPISGHVSLFWYQQALGQGPEFLTYFQNEAQLDKSGLPSDRFFAERPEGSVSTLKIQRTQQEDSAVYLCASSFSTGGTEKLFFGSGTQLSVL.

CDR3 amino acids: CASSPRGGATGANVLTF. DNA for the CDR3: TGTGCCAGCAGCCCCCGAGGGGGGGCGACTGGGGCCAACGTCCTGACTTTC. This chain connects TRBV7-9 to TRBJ2-6; tentative D call: TRBD2 (7 bases). Germline CDR1 is SEHNR and CDR2 is FQNEAQ (reference sequence). Trimming shortened V by 5 bases and J by 2 bases, and 16 bases separated the two germline ends. The CDR3 loop spans 17 amino acids.

The genes are TRBV18 and TRBJ2-5, with a weak D call TRBD1 (6 bases). There are 17 residues in the CDR3. Germline assignment: CDR1 KGHSH and CDR2 LQKENI. V dropped 3 bases and J dropped 4 bases, with 21 bases sitting between them. The CDR3 region is CASSPRRALGRGETQYF. The CDR3 DNA reads as TGTGCCAGCTCACCGCGGCGGGCTCTCGGCAGGGGAGAGACCCAGTACTTC.

The chain joins TRBV19 to TRBJ1-5; D may be TRBD1 (6 bases). This CDR3 contains 15 residues. Germline V gives CDR1 LNHDA, CDR2 SQIVND (reference sequence). V lost 0 bases to trimming and J lost 6 bases, with 12 bases between them. CDR3 in amino acids: CASSIDPTGSQPQHF. The CDR3 DNA follows: TGTGCCAGTAGTATAGATCCAACAGGGAGTCAGCCCCAGCATTTT.

A single count supports this clone. The chain couples TRBV19 to TRBJ1-6; tentative D call: TRBD1 (5 bases). This CDR3 has 13 amino acids. V lost 9 bases and J 7 bases, leaving 13 bases between the germline ends. Looked up from germline, CDR1 is LNHDA and CDR2 is SQIVND (reference sequence). The CDR3: CASMTATNSPLHF. CDR3 in DNA: TGTGCCAGCATGACAGCGACAAATTCACCCCTCCACTTT.

This chain connects TRBV4-1 to TRBJ2-5; 10 bases map to TRBD1. V was clipped by 3 bases and J by 5 bases; unmatched bases: 6. Germline loops: CDR1 MGHRA, CDR2 YSYEKL. The CDR3 runs 15 residues. CDR3 in amino acids: CASSQPGTGDETQYF. CDR3 DNA: TGCGCCAGCAGCCAGCCCGGGACAGGGGATGAGACCCAGTACTTC.

The chain has TRBV18 and TRBJ1-1; a weak D match, TRBD1 (6 bases). Trimming left V 3 bases short and J 7 bases short, with 12 bases between. Germline V gives CDR1 KGHSH, CDR2 LQKENI. This CDR3 region has 13 residues. The CDR3 region has the DNA TGTGCCAGCTCACCGGACCCCAGGGGTGAAGCTTTCTTT. Translation gives CASSPDPRGEAFF.